This T cell receptor (beta chain) is from a study of radiation and T cells in renal cell carcinoma. Study outcomes and limitations: Top tumor clonotypes rose in blood 2 weeks post-radiation, then contracted.

Documented time point: blood 2 weeks post-SBRT. Treatment of the sample: 15 Gy SBRT to primary tumor, nephrectomy 4 weeks later. Serial blood draws occurred at baseline and 2 and 4 weeks post-SBRT. The tumor was a clear cell renal cell carcinoma. Clones were read by immunoSEQ multiplex PCR, and TCRdb kept only the in-frame ones, dropping some. The sample lists more than 65,000 clones, around 86% occurring once. Germline V gene lookup returns CDR1 SGHNT and CDR2 YYREEE (reference sequence). The V end lost 3 bases, the J end lost 0 bases, and 7 bases lay between the germline ends. CDR3 length: 13 amino acids. This clone was detected only once. Its cognate antigen is unknown.

This chain connects TRBV5-4 to TRBJ2-7; possibly TRBD2 for D (5 bases). The source material was blood, sampled from a patient whose treatment included radiotherapy and nephrectomy. This clonotype was obtained from a woman between 45 and 65 years old with renal cell carcinoma. The CDR3 nucleotides read TGTGCCAGCAGCTACGGGAACTCCTACGAGCAGTACTTC. Protein sequence: CASSYGNSYEQYF.